The source of this T cell receptor (beta chain) is a study of blood T cells in healthy people across ages. Study-level points and caveats: Diversity was higher, and naive CD4+ cells more numerous, in long-lived donors than in aged donors. What prevented conclusive comparison of naive and antigen-experienced cells was that PBMCs were unsorted.

The second PCR ran about 7 to 12 cycles with a sample-barcoded 5' primer and J-beta primers. MiXCR, applied by TCRdb to the 5' RACE reads, yields one record per CDR3 protein. The sample includes approximately 780,000 distinct CDR3 sequences, roughly 26% of them seen just once. Only a few counts were recorded for this clonotype. Its specificity is not known. V gave up 2 bases and J gave up 4 bases, with 18 bases separating them. This CDR3 spans 16 amino acids. Germline CDR1 and CDR2: LGHNA and YNFKEQ. These same records also appear under a second study, on T cells of mothers and their children.

Specimen: blood. The chain carries TRBV4-2 and TRBJ2-7, with D possibly matching TRBD2 (6 bases). This sequence was found in a boy aged 5-17 years in good health. The chain's CDR3 is CASSQSKPGGGYEQYF. The CDR3 DNA follows: TGTGCCAGCAGCCAAAGTAAGCCCGGTGGGGGGTACGAGCAGTACTTC.